This T cell receptor beta chain appears in the sequencing data of a study of radiation and T cells in renal cell carcinoma. Points from the study as a whole: Dominant CDR3 motifs occupied more repertoire in irradiated than control tumors. Compared with controls, irradiated tumors showed greater TCR clonality.

For this clone: Its target is not known.

Treatment indicated: treatment-naive control, cytoreductive nephrectomy. Treatment-naive patients without radiation supplied the control tumors at nephrectomy. Control tumors came from a handful of females and about ten males, aged about 35 to 82. TCRdb's table, derived via immunoSEQ multiplex PCR, lists solely in-frame clones and lacks some. The sample shows fewer than 15,000 clones, 62% of them seen only once. This CDR3 is 11 amino acids long. V shed 3 bases and J shed 3 bases, with 5 bases lying between them. The V gene's germline CDR1 is DFQATT and CDR2 SNEGSKA (reference sequence). The source is a man aged 60 to 69 with renal cell carcinoma. J is TRBJ1-2 and V is TRBV20-1; unclear D gene. The specimen comprised tumor tissue, sampled from a patient whose treatment was nephrectomy without radiotherapy. The CDR3 is CSARIDYGYTF. In nucleotides, the CDR3 is TGCAGTGCTAGGATAGACTATGGCTACACCTTC.